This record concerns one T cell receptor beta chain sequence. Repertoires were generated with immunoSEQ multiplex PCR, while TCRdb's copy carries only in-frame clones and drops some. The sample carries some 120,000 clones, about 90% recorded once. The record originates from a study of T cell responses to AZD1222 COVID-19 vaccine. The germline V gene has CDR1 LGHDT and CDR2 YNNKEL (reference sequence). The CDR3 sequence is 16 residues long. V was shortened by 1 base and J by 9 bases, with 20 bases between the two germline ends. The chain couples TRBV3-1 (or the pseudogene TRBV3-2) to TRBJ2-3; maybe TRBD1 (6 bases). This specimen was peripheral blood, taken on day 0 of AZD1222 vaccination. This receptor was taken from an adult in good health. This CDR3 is CASSQALLSTGPTQYF. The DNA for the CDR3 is TGTGCCAGCAGCCAAGCGTTACTTTCAACAGGGCCGACGCAGTATTTT.